This T cell receptor (beta chain) was sequenced for a study of T cells and Merkel cell carcinoma outcomes (dated by TCRdb to 2019 to 2021). Regarding the research as a whole: In patients with Merkel cell carcinoma, researchers looked at whether the T-cell repertoire of the tumor, along with T-cell density, could predict clinical outcome.

Results and caveats for the whole study, not just this receptor: T-cell repertoire features combined with T-cell density were reported to predict clinical outcomes in Merkel cell carcinoma patients.

The protocol used for the library was the immunoSEQ multiplex PCR assay. In TCRdb, the immuneACCESS table is reduced to in-frame sequences with V and J assigned. These tables do not hold every clone; where another copy was compared, an unresolved V gene accounts for under half, and the others remain unexplained. Across this sample there are about 15,000 clones, with 85% to 90% seen only once. Of the sample, roughly 8.7% falls within the top ten clones. CDR1 and CDR2 (SGHRS, YFSETQ) derive from the germline V gene. Its CDR3 holds 17 amino acids, cysteine through phenylalanine. The kept DNA is CDR3 alone, 51 bases in frame from the first base. The junction shows trimming of 4 bases on V and 4 bases on J, and the gene matches do not reach 7 bases of it. Samples came from patients with Merkel cell carcinoma. For this clone: This clone's antigen is unknown. The sample holds no much larger clone one base away, and base qualities are not on file. Other DNA sequences in this specimen translate into the identical CDR3.

This TCR was sampled from a human donor with Merkel cell carcinoma. Sequencing was carried out using tumor tissue from Merkel cell carcinoma. The chain joins TRBV5-1 to TRBJ2-3; 15 nucleotides in the junction match TRBD2. The CDR3 sequence is CASSPGLAGGRADTQYF. The DNA sequence follows: TGCGCCAGCAGCCCCGGACTAGCGGGGGGGCGGGCAGATACGCAGTATTTT. The entire variable domain, with the stretches around the CDR3 drawn from the reference TRBV5-1 and TRBJ2-3 proteins, is KAGVTQTPRYLIKTRGQQVTLSCSPISGHRSVSWYQQTPGQGLQFLFEYFSETQRNKGNFPGRFSGRQFSNSRSEMNVSTLELGDSALYLCASSPGLAGGRADTQYFGPGTRLTVL.